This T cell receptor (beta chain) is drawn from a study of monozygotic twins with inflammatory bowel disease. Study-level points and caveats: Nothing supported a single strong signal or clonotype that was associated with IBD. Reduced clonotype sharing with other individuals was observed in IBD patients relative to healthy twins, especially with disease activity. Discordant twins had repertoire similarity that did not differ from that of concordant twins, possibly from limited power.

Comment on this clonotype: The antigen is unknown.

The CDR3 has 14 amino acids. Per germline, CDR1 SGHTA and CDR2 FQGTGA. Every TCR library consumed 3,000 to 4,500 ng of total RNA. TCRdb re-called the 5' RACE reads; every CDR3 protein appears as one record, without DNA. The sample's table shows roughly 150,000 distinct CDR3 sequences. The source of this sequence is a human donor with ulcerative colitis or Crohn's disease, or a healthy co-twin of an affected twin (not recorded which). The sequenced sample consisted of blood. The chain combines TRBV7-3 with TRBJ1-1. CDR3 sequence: CASSLSSRNTEAFF.